The 4 T cell receptor beta chains given below trace back to one sample, sequenced in a study of blood T cell repertoires in COVID-19. The protocol was immunoSEQ multiplex PCR, while the TCRdb copy is restricted to in-frame clones and leaves out a portion. The profile covers approximately 220,000 clones, with 84% appearing a single time and more than 2% taken by the ten largest. Input material: peripheral blood. Receptor source: a woman aged 55-70 years with acute or convalescent COVID-19.

This clone has a handful of counts. The chain has TRBV6-2 or TRBV6-3 and TRBJ2-1; 12 nucleotides line up with TRBD2. J lost 12 bases, V lost 2 bases, and 8 bases had no gene match. This CDR3 spans 15 amino acids. Germline V gene data show CDR1 as MNHEY and CDR2 as SVGEGT. CDR3 bases: TGTGCCAGCAGTTACGGGCTAGCGGGGGGGCCTCTGCAGTTCTTC. Translation: CASSYGLAGGPLQFF.

The count of this clone is one. The rearrangement links TRBV7-2 to TRBJ2-1; 10 bases are shared with TRBD1. CDR3 length equals 15 residues. Germline CDR1 and CDR2: SGHTA and FQGNSA. With V trimmed by 5 bases and J by 6 bases, 7 bases remained unmatched. The CDR3 sequence is CASSARDRGSNEQFF. Written as DNA, the CDR3 is TGTGCCAGCAGCGCCCGGGACAGGGGTAGCAATGAGCAGTTCTTC.

This chain connects TRBV5-6 to TRBJ1-2; TRBD1 matches at 8 bases. CDR1 is SGHDT and CDR2 is YYEEEE in the germline V gene. This CDR3 contains 14 residues. Trimming cost V 1 base and J 4 bases; bases outside gene matches: 3. DNA of the CDR3: TGTGCCAGCAGCTTGAGCAGGGGGCCCTATGGCTACACCTTC. This codes for CASSLSRGPYGYTF.

This sequence joins TRBV5-6 and TRBJ1-5; no definite D call. V lost 1 base and J 2 bases, leaving 7 bases between the germline ends. CDR1 is SGHDT and CDR2 is YYEEEE in the germline V gene. There are 14 residues in the CDR3. The CDR3 loop is CASSLLTGNQPQHF. CDR3 nucleotides: TGTGCCAGCAGCTTGTTGACTGGCAATCAGCCCCAGCATTTT.